Listed below are T cell receptor beta chains from one sample, sequenced in a study of blood T cell repertoires in COVID-19. Clones were sequenced by immunoSEQ multiplex PCR, and TCRdb holds only the in-frame ones, with some missing. The table has 35,000 to 50,000 clones, roughly 84% seen once. Sequenced sample: peripheral blood. The receptors come from a man in his forties or fifties with active or convalescent COVID-19. Each CDR3 is given with its conserved first and last residue. Each record gives: clone size, J gene, V gene, D gene, CDR3 protein, CDR3 DNA. The D gene is left open where the match is weak. Some rows mark clone size as missing; the rest say once, few, many or name a class of expanded clone.

>NA|TRBJ2-7|TRBV7-2|TRBD1
CASSSPGQAIYEQYF
TGTGCCAGCAGTTCCCCGGGACAGGCGATCTACGAGCAGTACTTC
>NA|TRBJ1-5|TRBV19|TRBD1
CASSGGRRTQHF
TGTGCCAGTTCAGGGGGGCGGCGGACCCAGCATTTT
>NA|TRBJ2-5|TRBV19|TRBD2
CASSTSGDHQETQYF
TGTGCCAGTAGTACTAGCGGGGACCACCAAGAGACCCAGTACTTC
>NA|TRBJ1-5|TRBV4-1|NA
CASSQAGGTPLGPQHF
TGCGCCAGCAGCCAGGCCGGTGGGACTCCCCTGGGCCCCCAGCATTTT
>NA|TRBJ2-1|TRBV20-1|TRBD1
CSASTFPDRGMYEQFF
TGCAGTGCTAGTACCTTCCCGGACAGGGGTATGTATGAGCAGTTCTTC
>NA|TRBJ1-2|TRBV28|NA
CASSPRYGGSLNYGYTF
TGTGCCAGCAGTCCCAGGTATGGGGGCTCACTAAACTATGGCTACACCTTC
>NA|TRBJ1-5|TRBV10-3|TRBD1
CAAGTVNQPQHF
TGTGCCGCCGGGACAGTAAATCAGCCCCAGCATTTT
>NA|TRBJ2-2|TRBV3-1/TRBV3-2|TRBD2
CASSQGLSGGARAGELFF
TGTGCCAGCAGCCAAGGGTTGAGCGGGGGGGCCCGTGCCGGGGAGCTGTTTTTT
>NA|TRBJ1-1|TRBV6-4|TRBD1
CASSDSDRATEAFF
TGTGCCAGCAGTGACTCAGACAGGGCCACTGAAGCTTTCTTT
>NA|TRBJ1-3|TRBV13|NA
CASSLLDTIYF
TGTGCCAGCAGCTTGTTAGACACCATATATTTT
>once|TRBJ1-6|TRBV3-1/TRBV3-2|NA
CASSSDSSFNSPLHF
TGTGCCAGCAGCTCAGACAGTTCTTTTAATTCACCCCTCCACTTT
>NA|TRBJ2-2|TRBV13|TRBD2
CASRLRGGDYFNTGELFF
TGTGCCAGCAGACTGCGCGGGGGGGACTACTTCAACACCGGGGAGCTGTTTTTT
>NA|TRBJ2-1|TRBV21-1|NA
CASSIACIAGRNNEQFF
TGTGCCAGCAGCATCGCCTGTATAGCGGGGAGAAACAATGAGCAGTTCTTC
>NA|TRBJ1-2|TRBV4-2|NA
CASSESTGPIYGYTF
TGTGCCAGCAGCGAGAGTACAGGTCCGATCTATGGCTACACCTTC
>NA|TRBJ2-7|TRBV7-2|TRBD1
CASSFKGQVVYEQYF
TGTGCCAGCAGCTTTAAAGGACAGGTAGTCTACGAGCAGTACTTC
>NA|TRBJ1-5|TRBV6-6|TRBD1
CASGAGTGSNQPQHF
TGTGCCAGTGGCGCCGGGACAGGGAGCAATCAGCCCCAGCATTTT
>NA|TRBJ1-2|TRBV12-3/TRBV12-4|TRBD1
CASSLTGGWGYTF
TGTGCCAGCAGTTTAACAGGGGGCTGGGGCTACACCTTC
>NA|TRBJ2-3|TRBV6-5|NA
CASTPRGDTQYF
TGTGCCAGCACACCAAGGGGGGATACGCAGTATTTT
>once|TRBJ1-3|TRBV5-1|NA
CASTPGAPASGNTIYF
TGCGCCAGCACCCCGGGAGCTCCGGCGTCTGGAAACACCATATATTTT
>NA|TRBJ1-5|TRBV2|TRBD1
CASSRTGGNQPQHF
TGTGCCAGCAGTCGGACAGGGGGGAACCAGCCCCAGCATTTT
>NA|TRBJ2-3|TRBV7-3|NA
CASTMAGASTDTQYF
TGTGCCAGCACCATGGCGGGGGCTAGCACAGATACGCAGTATTTT
>NA|TRBJ1-5|TRBV19|TRBD1
CASSIRQGGNQPQHF
TGTGCCAGTAGTATTAGACAGGGGGGCAATCAGCCCCAGCATTTT
>NA|TRBJ1-5|TRBV24-1|NA
CATSFGVSNQPQHF
TGTGCCACCAGTTTCGGGGTTAGCAATCAGCCCCAGCATTTT
>NA|TRBJ1-5|TRBV5-1|TRBD1
CASSMTGEKDQPQHF
TGCGCCAGCAGCATGACAGGGGAGAAGGATCAGCCCCAGCATTTT
>NA|TRBJ1-2|TRBV7-2|NA
CASSPESVPTNYGYTF
TGTGCCAGCAGCCCCGAGTCTGTCCCCACTAACTATGGCTACACCTTC
>NA|TRBJ2-3|TRBV7-2|TRBD2
CASSETSGGTDTQYF
TGTGCCAGCAGCGAGACTAGCGGGGGCACAGATACGCAGTATTTT
>NA|TRBJ2-3|TRBV7-2|NA
CASSLPRRASDTDTQYF
TGTGCCAGCAGCTTACCCCGTCGGGCTAGCGACACAGATACGCAGTATTTT
>few|TRBJ2-7|TRBV5-4|NA
CASSLASYEQYF
TGTGCCAGCAGCTTGGCTTCCTACGAGCAGTACTTC
>few|TRBJ2-7|TRBV11-2|TRBD2
CASNKLAGVYEQYF
TGTGCCAGCAATAAACTAGCGGGGGTTTACGAGCAGTACTTC
>NA|TRBJ2-7|TRBV27|TRBD2
CASKTSGLYYEQYF
TGTGCCAGCAAGACTAGCGGGTTATACTACGAGCAGTACTTC
>NA|TRBJ2-7|TRBV6-5|NA
CASTWGDTYEQYF
TGTGCCAGCACGTGGGGCGATACCTACGAGCAGTACTTC
>NA|TRBJ1-1|TRBV2|TRBD1
CASSRQGADTEAFF
TGTGCCAGCAGTAGACAGGGAGCGGACACTGAAGCTTTCTTT
>NA|TRBJ1-6|TRBV5-1|NA
CASSLEGRNNSPLHF
TGCGCCAGCAGCTTAGAGGGCAGGAATAATTCACCCCTCCACTTT
>NA|TRBJ2-3|TRBV6-5|TRBD1
CASGPHGTGADTQYF
TGTGCCAGCGGCCCTCACGGGACAGGGGCAGATACGCAGTATTTT
>once|TRBJ1-5|TRBV6-5|TRBD1
CASSFGQGAGQPQHF
TGTGCCAGCAGCTTCGGACAGGGGGCAGGTCAGCCCCAGCATTTT
>NA|TRBJ1-2|TRBV12-3/TRBV12-4|NA
CASSFGPQIGYTF
TGTGCCAGCAGTTTTGGCCCGCAGATTGGCTACACCTTC
>NA|TRBJ2-2|TRBV5-5|TRBD2
CASSFALAGFTGELFF
TGTGCCAGCAGCTTTGCGCTAGCGGGGTTCACCGGGGAGCTGTTTTTT
>NA|TRBJ2-3|TRBV15|TRBD1
CATSSRGPTDTQYF
TGTGCCACCAGCAGCAGGGGGCCCACAGATACGCAGTATTTT
>few|TRBJ2-7|TRBV5-4|TRBD1
CASVAGTGGAEQYF
TGTGCCAGCGTCGCGGGGACAGGGGGCGCCGAGCAGTACTTC
>NA|TRBJ2-1|TRBV5-5|TRBD2
CASSLETLRGGDEQFF
TGTGCCAGCAGCTTGGAGACACTACGGGGGGGCGATGAGCAGTTCTTC